This passage covers 22 T cell receptor beta chains from one sample sequenced in a study of shared clonotypes between healthy human individuals. Sequenced by immunoSEQ multiplex PCR; TCRdb stores in-frame clones only, minus some. The data contain about 1 million clones, more than 60% of them singletons. Sequencing used memory CD4+ T cells sorted from blood. Described subset: CD45RA-negative fraction. Source of these receptors: a man in his late teens or twenties in good health.

CDR3 residues: CVTGKTAYNSPLHF. As DNA, the CDR3 is TGTGTAACGGGGAAGACGGCCTATAATTCACCCCTCCACTTT. The rearrangement uses TRBV28 and TRBJ1-6; D unclear. This CDR3 has 14 amino acids. Germline CDR1 is MDHEN and CDR2 is SYDVKM. Filled out from reference TRBV28 and TRBJ1-6, the complete variable domain reads DVKVTQSSRYLVKRTGEKVFLECVQDMDHENMFWYRQDPGLGLRLIYFSYDVKMKEKGDIPEGYSVSREKKERFSLILESASTNQTSMYLCVTGKTAYNSPLHFGNGTRLTVT.

The V gene is TRBV5-5, the J gene TRBJ2-7, with TRBD1 matching 11 bases. J lost 4 bases, V lost 0 bases, and 6 bases had no gene match. From germline, CDR1 is SGHKS and CDR2 YYEKEE (reference sequence). This CDR3 spans 16 amino acids. This CDR3 is CASSLDGQGAIYEQYF. The CDR3 bases are TGTGCCAGCAGCTTGGATGGACAGGGGGCGATTTACGAGCAGTACTTC.

This chain links TRBV5-1 with TRBJ1-6; TRBD1 matches 8 bases. This CDR3 is built from 18 residues. The junction had 6 bases not matched to a gene; V was cut back by 1 base and J by 0 bases. Germline V CDR1 and CDR2: SGHRS, YFSETQ. CDR3: CASSLTGTGASYNSPLHF. The DNA for the CDR3 is TGCGCCAGCAGCTTGACCGGGACAGGAGCCTCCTATAATTCACCCCTCCACTTT.

In this sample, this clone turned up once. This rearrangement joins TRBV10-2 to TRBJ2-7; 10 nucleotides agree with TRBD1. CDR1 is WSHSY and CDR2 is SAAADI in the germline V gene. The CDR3 runs 19 residues. Losses at the gene ends were 1 base for V and 2 bases for J; bases not matched to a gene: 14. The CDR3 reads CASSEYRTGGLLRPYEQYF. The CDR3 DNA sequence: TGCGCCAGCAGTGAGTACCGGACAGGGGGTCTGTTGCGCCCCTACGAGCAGTACTTC.

The chain recombines TRBV7-6 with TRBJ1-3; maybe TRBD1 (6 bases). The CDR3 loop spans 15 amino acids. V lost 5 bases to trimming and J lost 4 bases, with 15 bases between them. CDR1 SGHVS and CDR2 FNYEAQ come from the germline V gene. In nucleotides, the CDR3 is TGTGCCAGCAGCCTACAACAGGGACCCGGAAACACCATATATTTT. Its protein is CASSLQQGPGNTIYF.

The genes are TRBV6-5 and TRBJ2-1; weak D call: TRBD2 (5 bases). V lost 5 bases to trimming and J lost 2 bases, with 13 bases between them. The germline gives CDR1 MNHEY, CDR2 SVGAGI. The CDR3 runs 15 residues. This CDR3 reads CASSTQLGPYNEQFF. In DNA form, the CDR3 reads TGTGCCAGCAGTACTCAACTAGGGCCCTACAATGAGCAGTTCTTC.

This clone was observed a single time. J is TRBJ2-5 and V is TRBV6-1; no definite D call. Deletions cut 2 bases from V and 7 bases from J, with 11 bases between. This CDR3 is built from 13 residues. CDR1 is MNHNS and CDR2 is SASEGT in the germline V gene. CDR3 protein: CASSELVPATQYF. DNA of the CDR3: TGTGCCAGCAGTGAACTCGTCCCGGCGACCCAGTACTTC.

The chain links TRBV10-3 to TRBJ2-3; 8 bases map to TRBD1. Germline V gene lookup returns CDR1 ENHRY and CDR2 SYGVKD. The junction had 11 bases not matched to a gene; V was cut back by 4 bases and J by 11 bases. The CDR3 has 14 residues. The CDR3 DNA reads as TGTGCCATCAGTGCCCTGAGGGACAGGCCGGAGCAGTATTTT. Translating it yields CAISALRDRPEQYF.

This chain joins TRBV30 and TRBJ2-7; 8 nucleotides match TRBD1. The CDR3 is made up of 14 amino acids. Per the germline V gene, CDR1 is GTSNPN and CDR2 is SVGIG (reference sequence). V was pared by 3 bases and J by 1 base, with 5 bases of the junction left unmatched. CDR3 protein: CAWRRGQVSYEQYF. In nucleotides, the CDR3 is TGTGCCTGGAGACGGGGACAGGTATCCTACGAGCAGTACTTC.

The gene calls are TRBV5-6 and TRBJ2-7; 8 positions agree with TRBD1. The CDR3 has 14 residues. With 4 bases clipped from V and 6 bases from J, the junction kept 9 bases outside the gene matches. Germline CDR1 is SGHDT and CDR2 is YYEEEE. The CDR3 nucleotides read TGTGCCAGCAGCGCCCGGACAGGGACGGGCGAGCAGTACTTC. Residues: CASSARTGTGEQYF. Supplemented by reference TRBV5-6 and TRBJ2-7, the full variable domain reads DAGVTQSPTHLIKTRGQQVTLRCSPKSGHDTVSWYQQALGQGPQFIFQYYEEEERQRGNFPDRFSGHQFPNYSSELNVNALLLGDSALYLCASSARTGTGEQYFGPGTRLTVT.

This clone was recorded a few times. J is TRBJ2-7 and V is TRBV6-1; TRBD2 matches at 9 bases. The CDR3 is made up of 16 amino acids. Germline V CDR1 and CDR2: MNHNS, SASEGT. V lost 4 bases, J lost 4 bases, and 11 bases stayed unmatched. The CDR3 protein is CASSAPLAGANYEQYF. In DNA, the CDR3 is TGTGCCAGCAGTGCCCCATTAGCGGGAGCCAATTACGAGCAGTACTTC.

The chain combines TRBV7-9 with TRBJ1-6; D may be TRBD1 (6 bases). CDR1 SEHNR and CDR2 FQNEAQ come from the germline V gene (reference sequence). CDR3 length: 16 amino acids. With 5 bases removed from V and 9 bases from J, the gap between germline ends came to 20 bases. The DNA of the CDR3 is TGTGCCAGCAGCAAGCCCACTGGGACATTAGCTTCACCCCTCCACTTT. As protein: CASSKPTGTLASPLHF. The variable domain in full, completed from reference TRBV7-9 and TRBJ1-6, reads DTGVSQNPRHKITKRGQNVTFRCDPISEHNRLYWYRQTLGQGPEFLTYFQNEAQLEKSRLLSDRFSAERPKGSFSTLEIQRTEQGDSAMYLCASSKPTGTLASPLHFGNGTRLTVT.

This clone occurred a few times. This chain joins TRBV15 and TRBJ2-5, with 7 bases lining up with TRBD2. Germline lookup yields CDR1 LNHNV and CDR2 YYDKDF (reference sequence). The junction had 6 bases not matched to a gene; V was cut back by 5 bases and J by 3 bases. CDR3 length: 14 amino acids. CDR3 sequence: CATSSRREEETQYF. DNA for the CDR3: TGTGCCACCAGCTCTCGACGGGAGGAAGAGACCCAGTACTTC.

This clone was detected many times. The chain links TRBV5-6 to TRBJ2-1; 7 bases map to TRBD1. The CDR3 runs to 15 residues. The germline CDR1 and CDR2 sequences are SGHDT and YYEEEE. With 0 bases clipped from V and 8 bases from J, the junction kept 8 bases outside the gene matches. The chain's CDR3 is CASSLGLGGGYEQFF. CDR3 nucleotides: TGTGCCAGCAGCTTGGGTTTAGGGGGCGGATATGAGCAGTTCTTC.

The chain recombines TRBV4-2 with TRBJ1-6, with no clear D. In germline, CDR1 is LGHNA, CDR2 YNFKEQ. V lost 8 bases, J lost 7 bases, and 15 bases lay in between. This CDR3 is 14 amino acids long. CDR3 DNA: TGTGCCAGCGCCCCATCTCAGGCGAATTCACCCCTCCACTTT. This translates into CASAPSQANSPLHF.

Turning to this clone: The sample contains more than one DNA sequence encoding this CDR3. V is TRBV18 and J is TRBJ2-1; D is undetermined. V dropped 0 bases and J dropped 1 base, with 4 bases sitting between them. The CDR3 runs to 14 residues. The germline gives CDR1 KGHSH, CDR2 LQKENI. CDR3 bases: TGTGCCAGCTCACCACCAGGATCCTACAATGAGCAGTTCTTC. This gives the protein CASSPPGSYNEQFF.

The chain recombines TRBV7-9 with TRBJ1-2, with D tentatively TRBD1 (6 bases). The CDR3 spans 16 residues. Germline lookup yields CDR1 SEHNR and CDR2 FQNEAQ (reference sequence). V lost 4 bases and J 0 bases, leaving 15 bases between the germline ends. CDR3 protein: CASSSYPGAPNYGYTF. CDR3 coding DNA: TGTGCCAGCAGCTCATACCCGGGGGCTCCTAACTATGGCTACACCTTC.

The gene calls are TRBV5-6 and TRBJ2-3; 13 nucleotides match TRBD2. Germline V CDR1 and CDR2: SGHDT, YYEEEE. Unmatched junction bases numbered 3, after V lost 2 bases and J lost 6 bases. This CDR3 has 15 residues. The CDR3 region has the DNA TGTGCCAGCAGCTTCGGACTAGCGGGGGCGGATACGCAGTATTTT. It translates to CASSFGLAGADTQYF.

This chain connects TRBV28 to TRBJ1-2; 7 bases agree with TRBD1. V shed 5 bases and J 0 bases; nucleotides not matched to a gene: 12. The CDR3 is 17 amino acids. The germline gives CDR1 MDHEN, CDR2 SYDVKM. The CDR3 loop reads CASSPSDRSPANYGYTF. CDR3 bases: TGTGCCAGCAGTCCATCGGACAGGTCTCCAGCTAACTATGGCTACACCTTC.

This clone turned up a few times. The rearrangement uses TRBV12-5 and TRBJ1-2; weak D call: TRBD1 (6 bases). This CDR3 contains 14 residues. Per the germline V gene, CDR1 is LGHNT and CDR2 is FRNRAP. The V and J ends lost 4 bases and 4 bases respectively, with 13 bases between them. DNA for the CDR3: TGTGCTAGTGGTTACGACAGGAGTTTCTATGGCTACACCTTC. It encodes CASGYDRSFYGYTF.

The chain is built from TRBV5-4 and TRBJ2-1, with TRBD2 identical over 9 bases. Germline V CDR1 and CDR2: SGHNT, YYREEE (reference sequence). The ends lost 6 bases at V and 3 bases at J; junction bases unmatched: 7. The CDR3 length is 15 residues. Written as DNA, the CDR3 is TGTGCCAGCAAGGGCGGGGGGGCGAACTACAATGAGCAGTTCTTC. Amino acids: CASKGGGANYNEQFF. Together with reference TRBV5-4 and TRBJ2-1, the CDR3 gives the full variable domain: ETGVTQSPTHLIKTRGQQVTLRCSSQSGHNTVSWYQQALGQGPQFIFQYYREEENGRGNFPPRFSGLQFPNYSSELNVNALELDDSALYLCASKGGGANYNEQFFGPGTRLTVL.

This clone has more than one count but fewer than ten. The chain combines TRBV19 with TRBJ1-2; TRBD1 is a possible D gene (6 bases). In germline, CDR1 is LNHDA, CDR2 SQIVND (reference sequence). The ends were cut back, 4 bases at V and 8 bases at J, with 14 bases in the middle. The CDR3 contains 13 residues. DNA of the CDR3: TGTGCCAGTAGTACCCCACAGGGACAAGGCTACACCTTC. Amino acids: CASSTPQGQGYTF.